A single sample gave rise to the 15 T cell receptor beta chains below, sequenced in a study of shared T cell receptors in the human thymus. The data were produced by immunoSEQ multiplex PCR, yet TCRdb's version contains in-frame clones alone and is incomplete. The table lists over 450,000 clones, roughly 74% of them singletons. The same data also went into a second study, on human thymus T cells.

What was sequenced was thymocytes. The receptors come from a boy under three years old with a congenital heart defect.

CDR3 sequence: CASSRGAGANNEQFF. CDR3 DNA sequence: TGCGCCAGCAGCCGGGGAGCGGGAGCGAACAATGAGCAGTTCTTC. The genes are TRBV5-1 and TRBJ2-1, with 8 positions matching TRBD2. V was clipped by 4 bases and J by 5 bases; unmatched bases: 8. The CDR3 contains 15 residues. Germline V gene sequence: CDR1 SGHRS, CDR2 YFSETQ.

The rearrangement uses TRBV6-5 and TRBJ2-7; D is possibly TRBD1 (6 bases). Germline loops: CDR1 MNHEY, CDR2 SVGAGI. This CDR3 has 15 amino acids. V was trimmed by 6 bases and J by 4 bases, leaving 19 bases between them. CDR3 bases: TGTGCCAGCAGCCTATTGGTGTCGCAGGGGTACGAGCAGTACTTC. Protein sequence: CASSLLVSQGYEQYF.

The chain links TRBV15 to TRBJ2-1, with 11 bases fitting TRBD2. The CDR3 loop spans 19 amino acids. The V and J ends lost 5 bases and 0 bases, in that order; junction bases with no gene match: 12. The germline V gene encodes CDR1 LNHNV and CDR2 YYDKDF (reference sequence). The CDR3 DNA follows: TGTGCCACCAGCCGCTCTCCCGAGACTAGCGGGACCTCCTACAATGAGCAGTTCTTC. Translating gives CATSRSPETSGTSYNEQFF.

The chain couples TRBV7-6 to TRBJ1-4, with D uncertain. The CDR3 consists of 15 residues. CDR1 SGHVS and CDR2 FNYEAQ come from the germline V gene. V was trimmed by 0 bases and J by 3 bases, leaving 8 bases between them. CDR3 nucleotides: TGTGCCAGCAGCTTAGCGGAGCGATCTAATGAAAAACTGTTTTTT. It codes for CASSLAERSNEKLFF.

In this sample, this clone turned up once. The V and J genes are TRBV25-1 and TRBJ1-2; a weak D match, TRBD1 (5 bases). CDR3 length: 15 residues. Deletions cut 5 bases from V and 5 bases from J, with 18 bases between. Germline CDR1 reads MGHDK; CDR2 reads SYGVNS. CDR3 DNA sequence: TGTGCCAGCAGTTCTTCCCCGCAGGGCCCGTATGGCTACACCTTC. It encodes CASSSSPQGPYGYTF.

The chain carries TRBV29-1 and TRBJ2-1, with D possibly being TRBD2 (5 bases). The V gene's germline CDR1 is SQVTM and CDR2 ANQGSEA. Between the trimmed V and J ends, which lost 6 bases and 6 bases, there was a span of 15 bases. The CDR3 contains 13 residues. The CDR3 region is CSVPSSRGNEQFF. The DNA of the CDR3 is TGCAGCGTCCCATCGTCTCGGGGCAATGAGCAGTTCTTC.

The J gene is TRBJ2-1, the V gene TRBV9, with 7 bases that match TRBD2. The length of the CDR3 is 13 residues. Per the germline V gene, CDR1 is SGDLS and CDR2 is YYNGEE. Trimming took 4 bases from V and 14 from J; bases not matched to a gene: 12. Written as DNA, the CDR3 is TGTGCCAGCAGCCCGAACATTAGCAGCGGGGAGTTCTTC. Translation: CASSPNISSGEFF.

The V and J genes are TRBV19 and TRBJ2-5; 13 positions agree with TRBD2. This CDR3 contains 15 residues. V dropped 6 bases and J dropped 5; count of bases not matched to a gene: 6. Germline values: CDR1 LNHDA, CDR2 SQIVND (reference sequence). The CDR3 protein is CASSGLAGVSETQYF. CDR3 nucleotides: TGTGCCAGTAGCGGACTAGCGGGAGTCTCGGAGACCCAGTACTTC.

The chain uses TRBV6-5 and TRBJ2-7, with 8 nucleotides matching TRBD1. V was clipped by 5 bases and J by 3 bases; unmatched bases: 9. The CDR3 length is 15 residues. Germline V gene sequence: CDR1 MNHEY, CDR2 SVGAGI. The CDR3 DNA reads as TGTGCCAGCAGTAAACCAGGGGGCACCCGCTACGAGCAGTACTTC. As protein: CASSKPGGTRYEQYF.

The CDR3 is CASSAHQLVSPYNEQFF. The CDR3 nucleotides are TGTGCCAGCAGTGCCCACCAACTAGTTTCCCCCTACAATGAGCAGTTCTTC. The chain uses TRBV27 and TRBJ2-1; possible D gene TRBD2, 5 bases. Trimming took 5 bases from V and 2 from J, leaving 19 bases between them. CDR1 and CDR2 from the germline V gene are MNHEY and SMNVEV (reference sequence). The CDR3 totals 17 residues.

The V gene is TRBV27, the J gene TRBJ2-5; no definite D call. Germline V gene data show CDR1 as MNHEY and CDR2 as SMNVEV (reference sequence). V lost 6 bases and J lost 2, with 16 bases in between. This CDR3 has 15 amino acids. The CDR3 reads CASRPDRPQQETQYF. CDR3 nucleotides: TGTGCCAGCAGACCAGATCGCCCCCAGCAAGAGACCCAGTACTTC.

V and J are TRBV5-6 and TRBJ2-5; TRBD2 aligns across 8 bases. V lost 8 bases, J lost 5 bases, and 8 bases stayed unmatched. The CDR3 runs to 13 residues. Germline CDR1 and CDR2: SGHDT and YYEEEE. The CDR3 DNA is TGTGCCAGGAAGCGGGAGAATGGCGAGACCCAGTACTTC. Translated, it gives CARKRENGETQYF.

The chain carries TRBV28 and TRBJ2-7; D remains unclear. In germline, CDR1 is MDHEN, CDR2 SYDVKM. Trimming shortened V by 6 bases and J by 5 bases, and 11 bases separated the two germline ends. The CDR3 has 12 amino acids. The CDR3 DNA sequence: TGTGCCAGCAGCGGCAGGTATAACGAGCAGTACTTC. Residues: CASSGRYNEQYF.

The genes are TRBV28 and TRBJ1-5; TRBD1 agrees at 9 bases. The germline V gene encodes CDR1 MDHEN and CDR2 SYDVKM. The length of the CDR3 is 15 residues. V dropped 8 bases and J dropped 1; count of bases not matched to a gene: 6. The CDR3 here is CASRDRERSNQPQHF. The CDR3 nucleotides read TGTGCCAGCCGGGACAGGGAGAGAAGCAATCAGCCCCAGCATTTT.

The J gene is TRBJ2-7, the V gene TRBV4-2; 7 nucleotides match TRBD2. The J segment lost 5 bases and the V segment lost 2 bases, leaving 15 bases of the junction unmatched. Germline V gene sequence: CDR1 LGHNA, CDR2 YNFKEQ. The CDR3 has 17 residues. CDR3 in amino acids: CASSQTQVAGALDEQYF. The CDR3 DNA reads TGTGCCAGCAGCCAAACCCAAGTGGCGGGAGCCCTTGACGAGCAGTACTTC.